One sample yielded the 19 T cell receptor beta chains listed below, sequenced in a study of identical twins. TCRdb reprocessed the 5' RACE reads with MiXCR, giving one entry per CDR3 protein. The sample shows hundreds of thousands of distinct CDR3 sequences, approximately 8% of them seen only once. This sample was shared with a second study, whose subject was yellow fever vaccine responses in identical twins.

The sample comprised CD8+ T cells sorted from blood. Every receptor here comes from a woman aged 18-29 years in good health.

The chain has TRBV3-1 and TRBJ2-1, with no clear D. V was clipped by 8 bases and J by 0 bases, with 23 bases between them. CDR3 length equals 18 residues. In germline, CDR1 is LGHDT, CDR2 YNNKEL (reference sequence). The CDR3 here is CASCKDHPRLISYNEQFF. The DNA of the CDR3 is TGTGCCAGCTGCAAAGACCACCCGCGACTTATCTCCTACAATGAGCAGTTCTTC.

A few counts support this clonotype. This chain connects TRBV9 to TRBJ2-5; 11 nucleotides align to TRBD1. Germline V CDR1 and CDR2: SGDLS, YYNGEE. Trimming removed 4 bases from V and 5 bases from J; junction bases left unmatched: 10. CDR3 length equals 16 residues. CDR3 sequence (DNA): TGTGCCAGCAGCCCCCTCGGGACAGGGGGTCTCGAGACCCAGTACTTC. It is translated as CASSPLGTGGLETQYF.

This clonotype was observed at least ten times. The rearrangement uses TRBV20-1 and TRBJ1-5, with a tentative D call TRBD1 (6 bases). The germline gives CDR1 DFQATT, CDR2 SNEGSKA (reference sequence). CDR3 length: 14 residues. V lost 6 bases and J 0 bases, leaving 12 bases between the germline ends. CDR3 DNA sequence: TGCAGTGCCGGACAGCCAGATAGCAATCAGCCCCAGCATTTT. Translated: CSAGQPDSNQPQHF.

The CDR3 bases are TGCGCCAGCAGCCAAGTCAGTTTCGGTACCGATGAGCAGTTCTTC. Residues: CASSQVSFGTDEQFF. This chain uses TRBV4-1 with TRBJ2-1; no clear D gene. The CDR3 covers 15 residues. V was clipped by 1 base and J by 8 bases, with 15 bases between them. Germline loops: CDR1 MGHRA, CDR2 YSYEKL.

This clonotype was seen more than once but under ten times. The rearrangement uses TRBV6-5 and TRBJ1-1; D may be TRBD1 (6 bases). Per germline, CDR1 MNHEY and CDR2 SVGAGI. The CDR3 consists of 15 residues. Trimming removed 0 bases at V and 1 base at J, with 9 bases between. This chain's CDR3 is CASSYSLTGNTEAFF. In DNA form, the CDR3 reads TGTGCCAGCAGTTACTCGTTGACAGGGAACACTGAAGCTTTCTTT.

This chain links TRBV4-1 with TRBJ2-1, with TRBD2 identical over 9 bases. The CDR3 is made up of 14 amino acids. V shed 3 bases, J shed 9 bases, and the junction held 6 bases outside the gene matches. Per germline, CDR1 MGHRA and CDR2 YSYEKL. The CDR3: CASSHSGRIVEQFF. CDR3 bases: TGCGCCAGCAGCCATAGCGGGAGAATCGTTGAGCAGTTCTTC.

This clonotype was recorded a few times. This chain uses TRBV4-1 with TRBJ2-1, with 9 bases aligning to TRBD1. Germline V gives CDR1 MGHRA, CDR2 YSYEKL. V was pared by 1 base and J by 3 bases, with 4 bases of the junction left unmatched. The CDR3 contains 16 residues. The CDR3, as DNA: TGCGCCAGCAGCCAAGCCGGGACAGGGTTCTACAATGAGCAGTTCTTC. Its translation: CASSQAGTGFYNEQFF.

This clonotype has at least ten counts. This chain joins TRBV5-1 and TRBJ2-1, with TRBD1 identical over 10 bases. V shed 4 bases and J 5 bases; nucleotides not matched to a gene: 6. Germline lookup yields CDR1 SGHRS and CDR2 YFSETQ. The CDR3 sequence is 15 residues long. The CDR3 nucleotides read TGCGCCAGCAGCCAAGGGACAGGGGTAGACAATGAGCAGTTCTTC. Translated: CASSQGTGVDNEQFF.

The chain joins TRBV15 to TRBJ2-1; 7 bases are a match to TRBD1. Trimming took 6 bases from V and 1 from J; bases not matched to a gene: 6. This CDR3 comprises 15 residues. Per the germline V gene, CDR1 is LNHNV and CDR2 is YYDKDF (reference sequence). As DNA, the CDR3 is TGTGCCACCAGAGAAGACAGGGCGTCCTACAATGAGCAGTTCTTC. This gives the protein CATREDRASYNEQFF.

This clonotype was observed at least ten times. The chain uses TRBV5-5 and TRBJ2-4; TRBD2 agrees at 13 bases. This CDR3 has 17 residues. V shed 3 bases, J shed 6 bases, and the junction held 9 bases outside the gene matches. CDR1 and CDR2 (germline): SGHKS, YYEKEE (reference sequence). Written as DNA, the CDR3 is TGTGCCAGCAGCTATGGGACTAGCGGGAATTACGGAAACATTCAGTACTTC. As protein: CASSYGTSGNYGNIQYF.

This chain links TRBV2 with TRBJ2-7; D ambiguous. Per germline, CDR1 SNHLY and CDR2 FYNNEI. The V gene lost 1 base and the J gene lost 6 bases, with 7 bases spanning the gap. The CDR3 runs to 12 residues. This CDR3 is CASSEGGGEQYV. The CDR3 nucleotides are TGTGCCAGCAGTGAAGGGGGTGGCGAGCAGTACGTC.

This clonotype was detected ten times or more. This chain joins TRBV29-1 and TRBJ1-1; D possibly corresponds to TRBD1 (6 bases). CDR1 and CDR2 from the germline V gene are SQVTM and ANQGSEA. V dropped 2 bases and J dropped 8 bases, with 9 bases sitting between them. The CDR3 loop spans 11 amino acids. Here the CDR3 reads CSVETDREAFF. The DNA for the CDR3 is TGCAGCGTTGAAACGGACAGAGAAGCTTTCTTT.

This clonotype has a handful of counts. This chain links TRBV7-9 with TRBJ2-5; D is possibly TRBD1 (6 bases). Per germline, CDR1 SEHNR and CDR2 FQNEAQ (reference sequence). The CDR3 is made up of 14 amino acids. Trimming took 4 bases from V and 1 from J, leaving 10 bases between them. CDR3 DNA sequence: TGTGCCAGCAGCTCAGGGGCACCCCAAGAGACCCAGTACTTC. It specifies CASSSGAPQETQYF.

This clonotype was seen a few times. V usage is TRBV7-2 and J usage is TRBJ2-1; the match to TRBD2 covers 14 bases. CDR3 length equals 17 residues. Germline CDR1 and CDR2: SGHTA and FQGNSA. Germline trimming cut 5 bases from V and 7 bases from J; bases unmatched to any gene: 10. CDR3 amino acids: CASSTRLAGGDWNEQFF. The CDR3 DNA follows: TGTGCCAGCAGCACCCGACTAGCGGGGGGGGACTGGAATGAGCAGTTCTTC.

This clonotype was counted between two and nine times. V and J are TRBV25-1 and TRBJ2-1; TRBD2 matches 8 bases. Germline trimming cut 7 bases from V and 4 bases from J; bases unmatched to any gene: 6. The CDR3 length is 14 residues. Germline V lookup: CDR1 MGHDK, CDR2 SYGVNS. CDR3 protein: CASNREGIYNEQFF. CDR3 bases: TGTGCCAGCAACCGGGAGGGGATATACAATGAGCAGTTCTTC.

There are a few counts of this clonotype. The chain combines TRBV7-3 with TRBJ2-1; D possibly corresponds to TRBD1 (5 bases). V was trimmed by 6 bases and J by 0 bases, leaving 12 bases between them. The CDR3 consists of 15 residues. Germline V gives CDR1 SGHTA, CDR2 FQGTGA. The CDR3 here is CASSWTPSSYNEQFF. The CDR3 nucleotides are TGTGCCAGCAGTTGGACACCCTCCTCCTACAATGAGCAGTTCTTC.

The chain employs TRBV4-1 and TRBJ1-6; D is unresolved. Germline V gives CDR1 MGHRA, CDR2 YSYEKL. CDR3 length equals 14 residues. Trimming shortened V by 2 bases and J by 5 bases, and 7 bases separated the two germline ends. The CDR3 sequence is CASSQNVDNSPLHF. The CDR3 bases are TGCGCCAGCAGCCAAAACGTAGATAATTCACCCCTCCACTTT.

The sample holds a few counts of this clonotype. This chain links TRBV5-1 with TRBJ2-1, with 11 bases that match TRBD2. V shed 5 bases and J 7 bases; nucleotides not matched to a gene: 5. Germline CDR1 SGHRS, CDR2 YFSETQ. The CDR3 contains 14 residues. The chain's CDR3 is CASRIPSGRNEQFF. In DNA, the CDR3 is TGCGCCAGCAGGATCCCTAGCGGGAGGAATGAGCAGTTCTTC.

This clonotype appeared many times. The CDR3 is CASSVGGDFDEAFF. The CDR3, as DNA: TGTGCCAGCAGCGTAGGGGGCGATTTCGATGAAGCTTTCTTT. The chain combines TRBV9 with TRBJ1-1; D is possibly TRBD1 (5 bases). The CDR3 spans 14 residues. Trimming cost V 0 bases and J 7 bases, with 13 bases left between them. Germline CDR1 reads SGDLS; CDR2 reads YYNGEE.